The rows below give T cell receptor beta chains drawn from one sample of a study of shared clonotypes between healthy human individuals. Clones were sequenced by immunoSEQ multiplex PCR, and TCRdb holds only the in-frame ones, with some missing. The sample shows roughly 500,000 clones, approximately 94% of them seen only once. Sequenced material: naive CD4+ T cells sorted from blood. Receptor source: a woman under 40 in good health. Both conserved end residues are part of each CDR3. The order of the fields is CDR3 DNA, CDR3 protein, D gene, V gene, clone size, J gene. D genes are given only for firm matches. Size values are once, few and many counts, or a class for expanded clones, and some rows have none.

TGCGCCAGCAGCAGGCAGAACCAAGAGACCCAGTACTTC | CASSRQNQETQYF | NA | TRBV5-1 | NA | TRBJ2-5
TGTGCCAGCAGTTTATCCGGCGTTCCTGGCTACACCTTC | CASSLSGVPGYTF | NA | TRBV28 | NA | TRBJ1-2
TGCAGCTCACTAACCAGGCTAGCGAGCAATGAGCAGTTCTTC | CSSLTRLASNEQFF | NA | TRBV29-1 | NA | TRBJ2-1
TGTGCCAGCACCGGGGGAACTCGGGCGCGGTACGAGCAGTACTTC | CASTGGTRARYEQYF | NA | TRBV5-8 | NA | TRBJ2-7
TGCAGCGTTGAAAAGGGCAGAACCTACGAGCAGTACTTC | CSVEKGRTYEQYF | NA | TRBV29-1 | NA | TRBJ2-7
TGCGCCAGCAGCTTGGGCAGGGGACTATATGGCTACACCTTC | CASSLGRGLYGYTF | NA | TRBV5-1 | NA | TRBJ1-2
TGTGCCAGCAGTGTCGGGACACCGATTGCCTACTATGGCTACACCTTC | CASSVGTPIAYYGYTF | NA | TRBV6-1 | NA | TRBJ1-2
TGTGCCAGCAGCAGACGACAGGGGGCTCGGACCGGGGAGCTGTTTTTT | CASSRRQGARTGELFF | TRBD1 | TRBV4-2 | NA | TRBJ2-2
TGTGCCAGCAGCTTGGAAGTTAGCGGGAGGGTTGGGTTCTTC | CASSLEVSGRVGFF | TRBD2 | TRBV5-8 | NA | TRBJ2-1
TGTGCCAGCAGCGTAGATGCGTTGGGGACGCTCACAGATACGCAGTATTTT | CASSVDALGTLTDTQYF | NA | TRBV9 | NA | TRBJ2-3
TGTGCCAGCAGCTTAGATGGATGGCAGAACTATGGCTACACCTTC | CASSLDGWQNYGYTF | NA | TRBV7-9 | NA | TRBJ1-2
TGTGCCAGCAGCTTGCGGGACATCAATCAGCCCCAGCATTTT | CASSLRDINQPQHF | NA | TRBV7-8 | NA | TRBJ1-5
TGTGCCAGCACCGATACGGTAGGGTACGAGCAGTACTTC | CASTDTVGYEQYF | NA | TRBV5-5 | NA | TRBJ2-7
TGTGCCAGCAGTTCCAACTTCGGAGCCGCCTACGAGCAGTACTTC | CASSSNFGAAYEQYF | NA | TRBV4-2 | NA | TRBJ2-7
TGCGCCAGCAGCTTGGACACCGGTCTAGAGAAACTGTTTTTT | CASSLDTGLEKLFF | NA | TRBV5-1 | NA | TRBJ1-4
TGCGCCAGCAGCCAGTACTTTTACAATGAGCAGTTCTTC | CASSQYFYNEQFF | NA | TRBV4-1 | NA | TRBJ2-1
TGTGCCAGCACCAGCTCTTGGGGAGAAAAACTGTTTTTT | CASTSSWGEKLFF | NA | TRBV27 | NA | TRBJ1-4
TGTGCCAGCAGTCGAGATTCCGGGATTTGGGGGGAGACCCAGTACTTC | CASSRDSGIWGETQYF | NA | TRBV28 | NA | TRBJ2-5
TGTGCCAGCAGCTCTTGGCATGAGCAGTTCTTC | CASSSWHEQFF | NA | TRBV7-2 | once | TRBJ2-1
TGTGCCAGCAGCACCTCCTACGAGCAGTACTTC | CASSTSYEQYF | NA | TRBV7-9 | NA | TRBJ2-7
TGCGCCAGCAGCTTGGGGCAGGAAAGCACAGATACGCAGTATTTT | CASSLGQESTDTQYF | NA | TRBV5-1 | NA | TRBJ2-3
TGTGCCAGCAGCCCGACAGGGGTATGGGGAGAGACCCAGTACTTC | CASSPTGVWGETQYF | TRBD1 | TRBV11-3 | once | TRBJ2-5
TGCGCCAGCAGCAGGGGACAGGAGTACGAGCAGTACTTC | CASSRGQEYEQYF | TRBD1 | TRBV5-1 | NA | TRBJ2-7
TGTGCCAGCAGTGAAGCCGGTGGGACCAGCTATGGCTACACCTTC | CASSEAGGTSYGYTF | NA | TRBV2 | once | TRBJ1-2
TGCGCCAGCAGCTTTACGGCCGCGGGCCGGACTGAAGCTTTCTTT | CASSFTAAGRTEAFF | NA | TRBV5-1 | NA | TRBJ1-1
TGTGCCAGCAGTTTTGGGGGGGGATTGGTCACTGAAGCTTTCTTT | CASSFGGGLVTEAFF | NA | TRBV28 | once | TRBJ1-1
TGTGCCAGCAGCTGGCCAGCTGGAAGGGGATACGAGCAGTACTTC | CASSWPAGRGYEQYF | NA | TRBV7-8 | NA | TRBJ2-7
TGTGCAAGTCGCTTAGAACCTCGGTGTAGCACAGATACGCAGTATTTT | CASRLEPRCSTDTQYF | NA | TRBV12-2 | NA | TRBJ2-3
TGTGCCAGCAGCGGAACCGGGAACTACCCCGGGCAGTACTTC | CASSGTGNYPGQYF | NA | TRBV28 | NA | TRBJ2-7
TGTGCCAGCACCGAAGGTGGCGGGAGCTACGAGCAGTACTTC | CASTEGGGSYEQYF | TRBD2 | TRBV6-1 | once | TRBJ2-7
TGTGCCAGCACAGGGGAGCAAGAGACCCAGTACTTC | CASTGEQETQYF | NA | TRBV2 | NA | TRBJ2-5
TGTGCCAGCAGTCCCGGACAGGGCAATAGCAATCAGCCCCAGCATTTT | CASSPGQGNSNQPQHF | TRBD1 | TRBV2 | NA | TRBJ1-5
TGTGCCAGCAGTTTCTTGACAGGTTCAACCGAAGCTTTCTTT | CASSFLTGSTEAFF | NA | TRBV28 | NA | TRBJ1-1
TGTGCCAGCGGGCGGGAGGGGGCCTACGAGCAGTACTTC | CASGREGAYEQYF | TRBD2 | TRBV11-3 | NA | TRBJ2-7
TGTGCCAGCACCCCCCGCTTCTCAACAGGAGAAGCTTTCTTT | CASTPRFSTGEAFF | NA | TRBV5-5 | NA | TRBJ1-1
TGTGCCAGCACCCGGGGAGGGGGGAACACTGAAGCTTTCTTT | CASTRGGGNTEAFF | NA | TRBV9 | NA | TRBJ1-1
TGTGCCAGCAGTACGGGACAGGGAACAGATACGCAGTATTTT | CASSTGQGTDTQYF | TRBD1 | TRBV6-5 | NA | TRBJ2-3
TGTGCCAGTAGTAAGGGACACCGGGGCTACGAGCAGTACTTC | CASSKGHRGYEQYF | NA | TRBV19 | NA | TRBJ2-7
TGTGCCAGCAGTAGGACTGCCCGAGCCTTAGACCAGTTCTTC | CASSRTARALDQFF | NA | TRBV28 | NA | TRBJ2-1
TGTGCCAGCTCATCTGGCCTTAATGAAAAACTGTTTTTT | CASSSGLNEKLFF | NA | TRBV18 | NA | TRBJ1-4
TGTGCCAGTAGTAGACAGGGGTTTCGCACCGGGGAGCTGTTTTTT | CASSRQGFRTGELFF | TRBD1 | TRBV19 | once | TRBJ2-2
TGTGCCAGCAGCTCAATTTCCTCAGACGTCGGAGAAGCTTTCTTT | CASSSISSDVGEAFF | NA | TRBV7-6 | NA | TRBJ1-1
TGTGCCAGTAGTATAGATGCGGGAGGCCCCTACAATGAGCAGTTCTTC | CASSIDAGGPYNEQFF | TRBD2 | TRBV19 | NA | TRBJ2-1